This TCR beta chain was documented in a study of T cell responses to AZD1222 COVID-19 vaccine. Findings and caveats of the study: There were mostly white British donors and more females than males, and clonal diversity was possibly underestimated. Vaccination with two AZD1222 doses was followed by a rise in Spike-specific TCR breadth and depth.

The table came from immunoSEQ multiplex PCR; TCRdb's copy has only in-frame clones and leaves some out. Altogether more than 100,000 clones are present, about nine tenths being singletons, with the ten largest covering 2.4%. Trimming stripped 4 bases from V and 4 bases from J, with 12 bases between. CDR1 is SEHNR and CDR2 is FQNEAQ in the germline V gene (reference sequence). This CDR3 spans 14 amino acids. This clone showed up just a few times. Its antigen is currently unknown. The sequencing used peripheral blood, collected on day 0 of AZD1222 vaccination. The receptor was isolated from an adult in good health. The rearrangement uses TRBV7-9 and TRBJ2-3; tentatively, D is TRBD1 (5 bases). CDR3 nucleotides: TGTGCCAGCAGCTCGTCAGGGTTTTCAGATACGCAGTATTTT. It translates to CASSSSGFSDTQYF. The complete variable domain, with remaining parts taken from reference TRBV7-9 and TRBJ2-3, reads DTGVSQNPRHKITKRGQNVTFRCDPISEHNRLYWYRQTLGQGPEFLTYFQNEAQLEKSRLLSDRFSAERPKGSFSTLEIQRTEQGDSAMYLCASSSSGFSDTQYFGPGTRLTVL.